This T cell receptor (beta chain) was sequenced during a study of blood T cell repertoires in COVID-19. The overall study: Acute and convalescent COVID-19 specimens originated in the United States, Italy and Spain. The cDNA or gDNA used as material had been derived from T cells, B-cell-depleted T cells, or PBMCs.

Per the original data handling: Estimated nucleated cell counts came from reference gene primer amplification. Sequencing used immunoSEQ multiplex PCR; TCRdb keeps in-frame clones, though not all of them. From that table come the V and J calls and clone size; the DNA was used to work out D and trimming. The table lists roughly 290,000 clones, 85% to 90% of them singletons. This CDR3 comprises 15 residues. V lost 3 bases and J 3 bases, leaving 15 bases between the germline ends. Germline V gene sequence: CDR1 SGDLS, CDR2 YYNGEE. The chain links TRBV9 to TRBJ1-2, with D possibly TRBD1 on 6 matching bases. Sequencing was carried out using peripheral blood. The source is a man under 40 with acute or convalescent COVID-19. The CDR3 DNA reads as TGTGCCAGCAGCGCGAGGGGACATAGTGACTATGGCTACACCTTC. Protein product: CASSARGHSDYGYTF.